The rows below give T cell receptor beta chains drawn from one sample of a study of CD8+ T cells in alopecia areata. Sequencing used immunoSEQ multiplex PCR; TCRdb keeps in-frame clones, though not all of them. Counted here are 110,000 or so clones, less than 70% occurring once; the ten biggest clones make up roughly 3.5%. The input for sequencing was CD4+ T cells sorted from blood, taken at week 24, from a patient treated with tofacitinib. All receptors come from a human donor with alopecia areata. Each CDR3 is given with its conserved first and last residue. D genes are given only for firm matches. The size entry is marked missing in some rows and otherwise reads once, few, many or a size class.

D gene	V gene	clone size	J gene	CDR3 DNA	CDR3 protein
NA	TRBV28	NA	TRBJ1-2	TGTGCCAGCAGTTTATCCCGCGGCTACACCTTC	CASSLSRGYTF
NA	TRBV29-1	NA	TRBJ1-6	TGCAGCGTTGCTCCCGGTTTATACGACTGGAATTCACCCCTCCACTTT	CSVAPGLYDWNSPLHF
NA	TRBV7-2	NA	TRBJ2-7	TGTGCCAGCAGCCTCGGGTTCCAGGGTTACGAGCAGTACTTC	CASSLGFQGYEQYF
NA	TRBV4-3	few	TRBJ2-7	TGCGCCAGCAGCCAAGAACCGGGTCCCTACGAGCAGTACTTC	CASSQEPGPYEQYF
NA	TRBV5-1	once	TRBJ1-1	TGCGCCAGCAGCCCCGCTCGAAGAAACACTGAAGCTTTCTTT	CASSPARRNTEAFF
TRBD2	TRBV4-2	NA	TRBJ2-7	TGTGCCAGCAGCCAAGATGTTAGCGGGGGGGCCTACGAGCAGTACTTC	CASSQDVSGGAYEQYF
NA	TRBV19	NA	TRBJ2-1	TGTGCCAGTAGGGCGAGGGCAAACAATGAGCAGTTCTTC	CASRARANNEQFF
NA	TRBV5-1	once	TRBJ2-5	TGCGCCAGCAGCTTGGCCGGCGAGACCCAGTACTTC	CASSLAGETQYF
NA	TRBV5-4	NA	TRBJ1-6	TGTGCCAGCAGCTCGACAGTCACGGGGGTGAATTCACCCCTCCACTTT	CASSSTVTGVNSPLHF
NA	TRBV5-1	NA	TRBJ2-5	TGCGCCAGCAGTCCCTCGGGCGGGGCCCAGGGTGGAGAGACCCAGTACTTC	CASSPSGGAQGGETQYF
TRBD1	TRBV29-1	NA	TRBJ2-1	TGCAGCGTGGATAAGGGGGACAGGGGATACTACAATGAGCAGTTCTTC	CSVDKGDRGYYNEQFF
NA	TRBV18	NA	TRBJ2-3	TGTGCCAGCTCACCTCCAATCCACACAGATACGCAGTATTTT	CASSPPIHTDTQYF
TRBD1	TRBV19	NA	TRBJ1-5	TGTGCCAGTAGTGGCGGCAGGGGGAGGGTTTGGCAGCCCCAGCATTTT	CASSGGRGRVWQPQHF
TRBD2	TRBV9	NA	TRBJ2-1	TGTGCCAGCAGCGTAGCCCCCAAAAATAGCGGGGGTTACAATGAGCAGTTCTTC	CASSVAPKNSGGYNEQFF
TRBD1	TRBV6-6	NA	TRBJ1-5	TGTGCCAGCAGCCCGGGACAGGGGAATCAGCCCCAGCATTTT	CASSPGQGNQPQHF
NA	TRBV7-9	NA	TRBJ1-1	TGTGCCAGCAGCTTTAGTGGACGGACCAACACTGAAGCTTTCTTT	CASSFSGRTNTEAFF
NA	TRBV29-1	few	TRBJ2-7	TGCAGCGTTGAAGATCTTCGAGGGGGCTACGAGCAGTACTTC	CSVEDLRGGYEQYF
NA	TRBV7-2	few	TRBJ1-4	TGTGCCAGCAGCTTAGGCTGGACAACTAATGAAAAACTGTTTTTT	CASSLGWTTNEKLFF
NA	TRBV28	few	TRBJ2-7	TGTGCCAGCTGGGGGGACAACTCCTACGAGCAGTACTTC	CASWGDNSYEQYF
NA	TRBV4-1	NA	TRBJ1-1	TGCGCCAGCAGCCAAGAAGGCAGTGGGGCCACTGAAGCTTTCTTT	CASSQEGSGATEAFF
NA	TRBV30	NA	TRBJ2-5	TGTGCCTGGAGTGTTAGAGAGACCCAGTACTTC	CAWSVRETQYF
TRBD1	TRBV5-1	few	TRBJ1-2	TGCGCCAGCAGCTTGGGGACAGGGGAAAGTGGCTACACCTTC	CASSLGTGESGYTF
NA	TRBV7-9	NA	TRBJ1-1	TGTGCCAGCAGCCTTCGATCCAACACTGAAGCTTTCTTT	CASSLRSNTEAFF
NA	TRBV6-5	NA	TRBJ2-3	TGTGCCAGCACTCGGGGGCGACCCACAGATACGCAGTATTTT	CASTRGRPTDTQYF
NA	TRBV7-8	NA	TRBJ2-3	TGTGCCAGCAGCTTGGCTAGGGTTCCCACAGATACGCAGTATTTT	CASSLARVPTDTQYF
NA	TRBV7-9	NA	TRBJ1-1	TGTGCCAGCAGCCCTTCCTCAGGGGATAACACTGAAGCTTTCTTT	CASSPSSGDNTEAFF
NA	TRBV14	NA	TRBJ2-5	TGTGCCAGCAGCCCCCGGAAATTGGCAGACCAAGAGACCCAGTACTTC	CASSPRKLADQETQYF
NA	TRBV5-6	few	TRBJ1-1	TGTGCCAGCAGCTTGGGCCTAGAGGCTTTCTTT	CASSLGLEAFF
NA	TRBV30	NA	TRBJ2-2	TGTGCCTGGAGTCGAAGCGCTACGAACACCGGGGAGCTGTTTTTT	CAWSRSATNTGELFF
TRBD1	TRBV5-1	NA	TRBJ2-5	TGCGCCAGCAGCGGACAGGGAGAGACCCAGTACTTC	CASSGQGETQYF
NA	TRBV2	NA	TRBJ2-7	TGTGCCAGCAATTTGGGATCCTACGAGCAGTACTTC	CASNLGSYEQYF
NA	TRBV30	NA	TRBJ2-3	TGTGCCTGGACCCCGGGGCAACTGGCAGATACGCAGTATTTT	CAWTPGQLADTQYF
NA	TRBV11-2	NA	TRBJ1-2	TGTGCCAGCAGCTTAGGAGCCCGACAGTCTGGCTACACCTTC	CASSLGARQSGYTF
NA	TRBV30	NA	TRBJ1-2	TGTGCCTGGAGAGCCAGATCTAACTATGGCTACACCTTC	CAWRARSNYGYTF
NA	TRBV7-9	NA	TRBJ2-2	TGTGCCAGCAGTAATCTGAACACCGGGGAGCTGTTTTTT	CASSNLNTGELFF
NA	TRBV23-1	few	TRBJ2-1	TGCGCCAGCAGATTTAGCGAACCCGGGGGTCCGGGACGGGGCAATGAGCAGTTCTTC	CASRFSEPGGPGRGNEQFF
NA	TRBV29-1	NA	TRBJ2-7	TGCAGCGTCGCCGGGTCCACCTACGAGCAGTACTTC	CSVAGSTYEQYF